This section outlines one T cell receptor beta chain sequence together with its context. Its antigen is not known. This record comes from a study of T cells after yellow fever vaccination. Looking at the study overall: Fractions containing few cells were prepared with SMART-Seq v4 Ultra Low Input.

Study-wide results and caveats: Post-booster reappearance was seen for most primary-vaccination clones (96% CD4, around 91% CD8). Within FACS-sorted repertoires, abundant clonotypes contaminating from the bulk population could be present. The secondary T-cell response peaked on day 5, not day 15, but was weaker.

Germline V gene lookup returns CDR1 MDHEN and CDR2 SYDVKM. V was pared by 1 base and J by 2 bases, with 4 bases of the junction left unmatched. The length of the CDR3 is 16 residues. TCRdb analysed the 5' RACE reads with MiXCR anew, one entry per CDR3 protein. In the table there are under 600,000 distinct CDR3 sequences, 20% to 25% of which are singletons. The source material was PBMCs, sampled less than 25 days after the first yellow fever vaccination. This sequence was found in a man aged 18-30 years who received the YFV17D yellow fever vaccine. This chain joins TRBV28 and TRBJ2-1, with 8 bases aligning to TRBD1. The chain's CDR3 is CASSLFQGAAYNEQFF. The CDR3 region has the DNA TGTGCCAGCAGTTTATTCCAGGGGGCGGCCTACAATGAGCAGTTCTTC.